Below, 24 T cell receptor beta chains from the same sample are listed, as sequenced in a study of blood T cells in healthy people across ages. Combining a sample-barcoded 5' primer with a J-beta primer mix, a second PCR ran for 7 to 11 cycles. TCRdb re-called the 5' RACE reads through MiXCR, storing one row per CDR3 protein. The profile shows 600,000 to 650,000 distinct CDR3 sequences, roughly 50% of them singletons. The sequenced sample consisted of blood. The receptors stem from a man in his sixties in good health.

This chain joins TRBV5-6 and TRBJ2-3; possible D gene TRBD1, 6 bases. The CDR3 runs to 15 residues. Germline CDR1 SGHDT, CDR2 YYEEEE. The germline V and J ends were trimmed by 4 bases and 0 bases, with 12 bases remaining between them. This CDR3 is CASSKQGRSTDTQYF. In DNA, the CDR3 is TGTGCCAGCAGCAAACAGGGACGGAGCACAGATACGCAGTATTTT.

The chain combines TRBV5-5 with TRBJ2-5; D might be TRBD1 (5 bases). V gave up 2 bases and J gave up 7 bases, with 15 bases separating them. This CDR3 has 14 residues. Germline assignment: CDR1 SGHKS and CDR2 YYEKEE (reference sequence). The CDR3: CASSLGARLGTQYF. The DNA for the CDR3 is TGTGCCAGCAGCTTAGGGGCCAGATTGGGGACCCAGTACTTC.

The rearrangement joins TRBV12-3 or TRBV12-4 to TRBJ2-2; 9 nucleotides line up with TRBD2. CDR3 length equals 15 residues. V was clipped by 7 bases and J by 4 bases; unmatched bases: 7. CDR3 loop: CASNAGGRSTGELFF. In nucleotides, the CDR3 is TGTGCCAGCAATGCGGGGGGGCGGAGCACCGGGGAGCTGTTTTTT.

The chain has TRBV19 and TRBJ1-5; 12 nucleotides line up with TRBD1. The CDR3 is made up of 16 amino acids. V was pared by 6 bases and J by 4 bases, with 7 bases of the junction left unmatched. The germline gives CDR1 LNHDA, CDR2 SQIVND (reference sequence). The CDR3 sequence: CASRPGTGGRNQPQHF. The DNA for the CDR3 is TGTGCCAGTAGACCCGGGACAGGGGGCCGAAATCAGCCCCAGCATTTT.

This chain links TRBV3-1 with TRBJ1-1; D gene ambiguous. The CDR3 totals 13 residues. V was pared by 1 base and J by 7 bases, with 10 bases between. CDR1 LGHDT and CDR2 YNNKEL come from the germline V gene (reference sequence). DNA for the CDR3: TGTGCCAGCAGCCAAGGCCCACAGAGTGAAGCTTTCTTT. This translates into CASSQGPQSEAFF. The whole variable domain, remainder taken from reference TRBV3-1 and TRBJ1-1, is DTAVSQTPKYLVTQMGNDKSIKCEQNLGHDTMYWYKQDSKKFLKIMFSYNNKELIINETVPNRFSPKSPDKAHLNLHINSLELGDSAVYFCASSQGPQSEAFFGQGTRLTVV.

Comments on this clonotype: No conserved phenylalanine or tryptophan is present at the end of the CDR3, so a read error is the likely explanation. This chain links TRBV6-6 with TRBJ1-4; D is unresolved. The ends were cut back, 6 bases at V and 10 bases at J, with 9 bases in the middle. The CDR3 has 11 amino acids. Germline values: CDR1 MNHNY, CDR2 SVGAGI (reference sequence). The CDR3 nucleotides are TGTGCCAGCAGCGACGTCGGAAAACTGTTTTCT. Protein: CASSDVGKLFS.

V and J are TRBV10-3 and TRBJ1-2; TRBD1 agrees at 11 bases. Germline V gives CDR1 ENHRY, CDR2 SYGVKD. The CDR3 spans 18 residues. Trimming cost V 0 bases and J 2 bases; bases outside gene matches: 8. As DNA, the CDR3 is TGTGCCATCAGTGAGTCGGAATGGGGGACAGGGGGAAACTATGGCTACACCTTC. This codes for CAISESEWGTGGNYGYTF.

This chain links TRBV4-1 with TRBJ2-1, with TRBD2 matching over 7 bases. CDR1 is MGHRA and CDR2 is YSYEKL in the germline V gene. The CDR3 extends over 17 amino acids. Trimming took 1 base from V and 4 from J; bases not matched to a gene: 10. The CDR3 sequence is CASSQGSRGEVYNEQFF. CDR3 in DNA: TGCGCCAGCAGCCAAGGTTCCCGGGGGGAGGTATACAATGAGCAGTTCTTC.

The chain links TRBV6-1 to TRBJ2-1; a weak D match, TRBD2 (5 bases). This CDR3 comprises 13 residues. With 1 base removed from V and 14 bases from J, the gap between germline ends came to 15 bases. Germline CDR1 reads MNHNS; CDR2 reads SASEGT. The CDR3 loop reads CASSEERLRGEFF. CDR3 in DNA: TGTGCCAGCAGTGAAGAGAGGCTACGGGGTGAGTTCTTC.

The rearrangement uses TRBV7-8 and TRBJ2-6, with 12 bases that match TRBD1. Germline V lookup: CDR1 SGHVS, CDR2 FQNEAQ. The length of the CDR3 is 19 residues. V was clipped by 5 bases and J by 3 bases; unmatched bases: 11. CDR3: CASSAPPGQGAGGANVLTF. CDR3 sequence (DNA): TGTGCCAGCAGCGCCCCGCCGGGACAGGGGGCGGGTGGGGCCAACGTCCTGACTTTC.

The chain is built from TRBV6-2 or TRBV6-3 and TRBJ2-1; TRBD2 might be the D (6 bases). Per the germline V gene, CDR1 is MNHEY and CDR2 is SVGEGT. V was shortened by 6 bases and J by 4 bases, with 16 bases between the two germline ends. CDR3 length equals 15 residues. CDR3 in DNA: TGTGCCAGCAGCCAGTGGGGGGTCGATTACAATGAGCAGTTCTTC. Translating gives CASSQWGVDYNEQFF.

This chain connects TRBV27 to TRBJ1-1, with 8 bases lining up with TRBD1. The CDR3 extends over 15 amino acids. Germline CDR1 MNHEY, CDR2 SMNVEV (reference sequence). The V gene end was trimmed by 1 base and the J gene end by 5 bases; junction bases not matched to a gene: 6. This CDR3 is CASSLLGRGQTEAFF. CDR3 in DNA: TGTGCCAGCAGTTTATTAGGCAGGGGGCAAACTGAAGCTTTCTTT.

As concerns this clonotype: One junction end disagrees with the germline gene, perhaps due to a read error. This sequence joins TRBV20-1 and TRBJ2-1; the D gene is possibly TRBD2 (6 bases). This CDR3 region has 16 residues. The germline V gene encodes CDR1 DFQATT and CDR2 SNEGSKA (reference sequence). In nucleotides, the CDR3 is TGCAGTGTTAGATATGAAAAGGGACTTCTAGGCAATGAGCAGTTCTTC. Translation gives CSVRYEKGLLGNEQFF.

This chain uses TRBV29-1 with TRBJ2-7, with 9 bases aligning to TRBD1. The CDR3 extends over 14 amino acids. Germline lookup yields CDR1 SQVTM and CDR2 ANQGSEA. The junction had 6 bases not matched to a gene; V was cut back by 5 bases and J by 1 base. The CDR3 is CSVYRGTGSYEQYF. DNA for the CDR3: TGCAGCGTTTATCGTGGGACAGGGTCCTACGAGCAGTACTTC.

The chain recombines TRBV11-3 with TRBJ2-7, with D unclear. With 2 bases removed from V and 1 base from J, the gap between germline ends came to 15 bases. This CDR3 has 16 amino acids. Looked up from germline, CDR1 is SGHNT and CDR2 is YENEEA. CDR3 amino acids: CASSLSKPPRSYEQYF. CDR3 in DNA: TGTGCCAGCAGCTTATCAAAGCCTCCTCGATCCTACGAGCAGTACTTC.

The chain links TRBV6-2 or TRBV6-3 to TRBJ2-5, with D possibly matching TRBD2 (7 bases). Deletions cut 8 bases from V and 11 bases from J, with 24 bases between. Germline loops: CDR1 MNHEY, CDR2 SVGEGT. The CDR3 spans 14 residues. The CDR3 loop is CASGWGGGIYEQYF. The CDR3 nucleotides read TGTGCCAGCGGTTGGGGAGGGGGGATCTATGAGCAGTACTTC.

This clonotype was recorded only once. The junction differs from germline at one of its ends, possibly a read error. This rearrangement joins TRBV11-2 to TRBJ2-4; 12 nucleotides match TRBD2. The germline CDR1 and CDR2 sequences are SGHAT and FQNNGV. This CDR3 is 14 amino acids long. The CDR3 sequence: CANSAGLAGGIQYF. In nucleotides, the CDR3 is TGTGCCAACAGCGCGGGACTAGCGGGTGGTATTCAGTACTTC.

This clonotype has just a few counts. The J gene is TRBJ2-5, the V gene TRBV10-3; perhaps TRBD2 as D (6 bases). V was shortened by 6 bases and J by 6 bases, with 14 bases between the two germline ends. Per germline, CDR1 ENHRY and CDR2 SYGVKD. The CDR3 totals 13 residues. The CDR3 DNA reads as TGTGCCATCAGCCCGGCGGGGCCACAGACCCAGTACTTC. Translated, it gives CAISPAGPQTQYF.

This clonotype was seen more than once but under ten times. The chain links TRBV29-1 to TRBJ2-4, with 7 bases aligning to TRBD1. The last part of the DNA fits TRBJ2-7 better; the J call may be wrong. CDR3 length equals 14 residues. Germline CDR1 SQVTM, CDR2 ANQGSEA. CDR3 protein: CSVGGLEGADEQYF. In DNA form, the CDR3 reads TGCAGCGTTGGGGGATTAGAGGGGGCGGACGAGCAGTACTTC.

The V and J genes are TRBV5-1 and TRBJ1-3, with D possibly being TRBD1 (6 bases). This CDR3 has 15 residues. V was cut by 4 bases and J by 0 bases, with 11 bases left in between. Germline V lookup: CDR1 SGHRS, CDR2 YFSETQ. The CDR3 bases are TGCGCCAGCAGCACTCAGGGGAGCTCTGGAAACACCATATATTTT. This sequence encodes CASSTQGSSGNTIYF. Variable domain in full (rest from reference TRBV5-1 and TRBJ1-3): KAGVTQTPRYLIKTRGQQVTLSCSPISGHRSVSWYQQTPGQGLQFLFEYFSETQRNKGNFPGRFSGRQFSNSRSEMNVSTLELGDSALYLCASSTQGSSGNTIYFGEGSWLTVV.

The V call is TRBV5-1, the J call TRBJ1-1; no definite D call. Trimming left V 3 bases short and J 5 bases short, with 8 bases between. CDR1 and CDR2 from the germline V gene are SGHRS and YFSETQ. The CDR3 is 12 amino acids. Here the CDR3 reads CASSYSGTEAFF. The CDR3 nucleotides are TGCGCCAGCAGCTACTCGGGGACTGAAGCTTTCTTT. Full variable domain (remainder filled in from reference TRBV5-1 and TRBJ1-1): KAGVTQTPRYLIKTRGQQVTLSCSPISGHRSVSWYQQTPGQGLQFLFEYFSETQRNKGNFPGRFSGRQFSNSRSEMNVSTLELGDSALYLCASSYSGTEAFFGQGTRLTVV.

V and J are TRBV3-1 and TRBJ2-3, with D unresolved. Germline V gene sequence: CDR1 LGHDT, CDR2 YNNKEL (reference sequence). With 1 base removed from V and 3 bases from J, the gap between germline ends came to 14 bases. The CDR3 has 16 residues. CDR3 sequence (DNA): TGTGCCAGCAGCCAAGCCCAAGGCGGATTAACAGATACGCAGTATTTT. This translates into CASSQAQGGLTDTQYF.

This chain connects TRBV12-3 or TRBV12-4 to TRBJ2-7; the match to TRBD1 covers 7 bases. The ends lost 2 bases at V and 7 bases at J; junction bases unmatched: 5. The CDR3 is made up of 13 amino acids. This CDR3 reads CASSLTGAGEQYF. The CDR3 bases are TGTGCCAGCAGTTTAACAGGGGCGGGTGAGCAGTACTTC.

The chain has TRBV11-2 and TRBJ2-3; a possible D gene is TRBD1 (6 bases). V shed 5 bases and J shed 0 bases, with 15 bases lying between them. The germline gives CDR1 SGHAT, CDR2 FQNNGV. The CDR3 loop spans 16 amino acids. CDR3 sequence (DNA): TGTGCCAGCAGCCCCAACAGGGTGACAAGCACAGATACGCAGTATTTT. Residues: CASSPNRVTSTDTQYF.